These 18 T cell receptor beta chains were sequenced from one sample in a study of molecular identifiers for immune sequencing clone quantification. TCRdb re-called the PCR reads with MiXCR, one entry per CDR3 protein. Of about half a million distinct CDR3 sequences listed, around 21% are singletons. The sequencing input was naive CD8+ T cells from blood, with Jurkat cell RNA spiked in. Stated subset: FACS-sorted CD8+CD4-CCR7+CD45RA+ naive T cells. All receptors derive from a human donor in good health. Some libraries in this study had Jurkat cell RNA spiked in.

The J gene is TRBJ1-5, the V gene TRBV15, with 8 nucleotides matching TRBD1. Germline CDR1 and CDR2: LNHNV and YYDKDF (reference sequence). V was clipped by 1 base and J by 8 bases; unmatched bases: 7. The CDR3 consists of 15 residues. The CDR3 DNA is TGTGCCACCAGCAGAGGGGACAGGTCCGGGGAGCCCCAGCATTTT. As protein: CATSRGDRSGEPQHF.

This clonotype has ten or more counts. This rearrangement joins TRBV6-5 to TRBJ1-5, with D possibly being TRBD1 (5 bases). Trimming pared 2 bases from V and 5 bases from J, leaving 7 bases between. Germline lookup yields CDR1 MNHEY and CDR2 SVGAGI. The CDR3 spans 13 residues. CDR3 nucleotides: TGTGCCAGCAGTTACCGGGGGGATCAGCCCCAGCATTTT. It translates to CASSYRGDQPQHF.

This clonotype was detected ten times or more. This chain connects TRBV12-5 to TRBJ2-3; possible D gene TRBD2, 5 bases. Germline CDR1 and CDR2: LGHNT and FRNRAP. Between the trimmed V and J ends, which lost 7 bases and 2 bases, there was a span of 16 bases. CDR3 length: 15 amino acids. CDR3 nucleotide sequence: TGTGCTAGTGCGGAGGCTGCTGCTTCCACAGATACGCAGTATTTT. As protein: CASAEAAASTDTQYF.

The chain combines TRBV11-2 with TRBJ2-3, with no clear D. V shed 7 bases and J shed 2 bases, with 19 bases lying between them. The germline gives CDR1 SGHAT, CDR2 FQNNGV. CDR3 length equals 16 residues. In DNA form, the CDR3 reads TGTGCCAGCACCCACACCTATGACCCATACACAGATACGCAGTATTTT. It translates to CASTHTYDPYTDTQYF.

This clonotype was counted once. Since a much larger clone is just one base distant, this may be a read error. The CDR3 end shows no conserved phenylalanine or tryptophan, and so a read error is likely. The chain recombines TRBV5-1 with TRBJ2-5, with D maybe TRBD2 (5 bases). From germline, CDR1 is SGHRS and CDR2 YFSETQ. The ends were cut back, 4 bases at V and 5 bases at J, with 12 bases in the middle. The CDR3 is 13 residues long. Written as DNA, the CDR3 is TGCGCCAGCAGCCCAGAAACGGGGGAGACCCAGTACCTC. It yields the protein CASSPETGETQYL.

This chain links TRBV19 with TRBJ2-7; tentatively, D is TRBD2 (6 bases). Per germline, CDR1 LNHDA and CDR2 SQIVND (reference sequence). CDR3 length: 13 amino acids. With 4 bases removed from V and 6 bases from J, the gap between germline ends came to 13 bases. CDR3 DNA: TGTGCCAGTAGTACGGGACTGCTGGGCGAGCAGTACTTC. Protein: CASSTGLLGEQYF.

V gene TRBV6-2 or TRBV6-3 combines with J gene TRBJ2-7, with 8 bases identical to TRBD1. Germline CDR1 and CDR2: MNHEY and SVGEGT. J gave up 5 bases and V 0 bases, and 6 bases lay outside the gene matches. The CDR3 has 15 residues. The CDR3 region has the DNA TGTGCCAGCAGTTACTCGTGGCAGGGGGCCAACGAGCAGTACTTC. This sequence encodes CASSYSWQGANEQYF.

V gene TRBV6-1 combines with J gene TRBJ1-5; perhaps TRBD1 as D (6 bases). This CDR3 has 16 residues. Germline CDR1 reads MNHNS; CDR2 reads SASEGT. V lost 5 bases and J 7 bases, leaving 21 bases between the germline ends. CDR3 DNA sequence: TGTGCCAGCAGTCTCCCCCGGGCAGGGGAAGACCAGCCCCAGCATTTT. Translation gives CASSLPRAGEDQPQHF.

Remarks on this clonotype: A much larger clone differs from this one at a single base, so this may be a read error. This chain joins TRBV6-5 and TRBJ2-3, with D possibly matching TRBD1 (5 bases). The length of the CDR3 is 14 residues. Germline values: CDR1 MNHEY, CDR2 SVGAGI. This CDR3 is CASCYVGRSDTQYF. The CDR3 bases are TGTGCCAGCTGTTACGTGGGGCGCTCAGATACGCAGTATTTT.

Worth noting for this clonotype: Since a much larger clone is just one base distant, this may be a read error. V usage is TRBV6-2 or TRBV6-3 and J usage is TRBJ1-1; D uncertain. The V gene's germline CDR1 is MNHEY and CDR2 SVGEGT. This CDR3 region has 14 residues. The CDR3 nucleotides are TGTGCCGGCAGTTACTCGCCAGGCGACACTGAAGCTTTCTTT. It is translated as CAGSYSPGDTEAFF.

As for this clonotype: A much larger clone differs from this one at a single base, so this may be a read error. V and J are TRBV4-3 and TRBJ1-1; possibly TRBD1 for D (5 bases). The CDR3 has 15 residues. V gave up 0 bases and J gave up 2 bases, with 10 bases separating them. Germline lookup yields CDR1 LGHNA and CDR2 YSLEER. CDR3 nucleotide sequence: TGCGCCAGCAGCCAAGAAGCAGGGTTTAACACTGAAGCTTTCTTT. Translating gives CASSQEAGFNTEAFF.

This clonotype was seen many times. J is TRBJ2-5 and V is TRBV12-3 or TRBV12-4; the match to TRBD1 covers 9 bases. Germline trimming cut 5 bases from V and 2 bases from J; bases unmatched to any gene: 6. CDR3 size: 15 residues. CDR3 DNA: TGTGCCAGCAGTCACAGGGGGCATGGACAAGAGACCCAGTACTTC. This translates into CASSHRGHGQETQYF.

This clonotype has ten or more counts. The chain couples TRBV28 to TRBJ2-5, with unresolved D. The V and J ends lost 7 bases and 3 bases respectively, with 9 bases between them. Germline lookup yields CDR1 MDHEN and CDR2 SYDVKM. CDR3 length: 12 amino acids. CDR3 nucleotide sequence: TGTGCCAGCAAACACGTTAAAGAGACCCAGTACTTC. Translating it yields CASKHVKETQYF. Combining the CDR3 with reference TRBV28 and TRBJ2-5 gives the whole variable domain DVKVTQSSRYLVKRTGEKVFLECVQDMDHENMFWYRQDPGLGLRLIYFSYDVKMKEKGDIPEGYSVSREKKERFSLILESASTNQTSMYLCASKHVKETQYFGPGTRLLVL.

This clonotype occurred a few times. It may be a read error: a sequence one base away is much more abundant. The chain combines TRBV28 with TRBJ2-7; D is unclear. The CDR3 sequence is 14 residues long. The germline V gene has CDR1 MDHEN and CDR2 SYDVKM. The CDR3 protein is CASGFGGSSYEQYF. Written as DNA, the CDR3 is TGTGCCAGCGGTTTCGGCGGTAGCTCCTACGAGCAGTACTTC.

The gene calls are TRBV20-1 and TRBJ2-5, with D tentatively TRBD1 or TRBD2 (6 bases each). The CDR3 sequence is 13 residues long. V shed 5 bases and J shed 3 bases, with 13 bases lying between them. Germline V gene sequence: CDR1 DFQATT, CDR2 SNEGSKA (reference sequence). As DNA, the CDR3 is TGCAGTGCTGCGCGGGACACAGAAGAGACCCAGTACTTC. It yields the protein CSAARDTEETQYF.

CDR3: CASSDPMNTEAFF. Written as DNA, the CDR3 is TGTGCCAGCAGTGACCCCATGAACACTGAAGCTTTCTTT. The chain couples TRBV6-5 to TRBJ1-1; D gene ambiguous. This CDR3 has 13 residues. Trimming stripped 5 bases from V and 0 bases from J, with 7 bases between. Germline V gene lookup returns CDR1 MNHEY and CDR2 SVGAGI.

The chain couples TRBV7-9 to TRBJ1-1; no firm D call. Between the trimmed V and J ends, which lost 5 bases and 1 base, there was a span of 8 bases. Looked up from germline, CDR1 is SEHNR and CDR2 is FQNEAQ (reference sequence). This CDR3 region has 13 residues. The CDR3 DNA reads as TGTGCCAGCAGCCTGCCAGCGAACACTGAAGCTTTCTTT. Its protein is CASSLPANTEAFF.

This rearrangement joins TRBV4-3 to TRBJ2-5; 11 bases map to TRBD2. The CDR3 extends over 17 amino acids. CDR1 is LGHNA and CDR2 is YSLEER in the germline V gene. Trimming at V came to 1 base and at J to 2 bases, leaving 6 bases not matched to a gene. DNA of the CDR3: TGCGCCAGCAGCCAAGCCCTTAGCGGGGGGGAACAAGAGACCCAGTACTTC. Translating it yields CASSQALSGGEQETQYF.